These 26 T cell receptor beta chains share one sample of origin, sequenced in a study of shared clonotypes between healthy human individuals. Naive CD8 isolation took CD45RO-negative cells positively selected for CCR7 and excluded terminally differentiated effector memory CD45RA+ cells. Profiling relied on immunoSEQ multiplex PCR, and the TCRdb table lists in-frame clones only, not all of them. The table has 600,000 or so clones, roughly 95% seen once. The sample comprised naive CD8+ T cells sorted from blood. These receptors were obtained from a woman in her 30s in good health.

The rearrangement uses TRBV28 and TRBJ2-7, with D possibly being TRBD1 or TRBD2 (5 bases each). The V gene's germline CDR1 is MDHEN and CDR2 SYDVKM. The CDR3 has 14 amino acids. Trimming pared 4 bases from V and 7 bases from J, leaving 17 bases between. CDR3 residues: CASSWLGTAIEQYF. As DNA, the CDR3 is TGTGCCAGCAGTTGGCTTGGGACGGCAATAGAGCAGTACTTC.

V is TRBV28 and J is TRBJ1-1; D unresolved. CDR1 MDHEN and CDR2 SYDVKM come from the germline V gene. CDR3 length: 14 amino acids. The ends were cut back, 3 bases at V and 6 bases at J, with 14 bases in the middle. The CDR3: CASSFLVEGAEAFF. In nucleotides, the CDR3 is TGTGCCAGCAGTTTCCTCGTGGAGGGAGCTGAAGCTTTCTTT.

The J gene is TRBJ2-2, the V gene TRBV11-2; D is uncertain. Germline V gene sequence: CDR1 SGHAT, CDR2 FQNNGV. Trimming stripped 3 bases from V and 8 bases from J, with 13 bases between. The CDR3 is made up of 14 amino acids. CDR3 DNA: TGTGCCAGCAGCTTGGGTTCGGTGTCTGGGGAGCTGTTTTTT. Amino acids: CASSLGSVSGELFF.

This sequence joins TRBV30 and TRBJ2-7, with 12 bases matching TRBD1. With V trimmed by 5 bases and J by 6 bases, 11 bases remained unmatched. The CDR3 sequence is 15 residues long. Germline assignment: CDR1 GTSNPN and CDR2 SVGIG (reference sequence). The CDR3 is CAWEDTGTGGVEQYF. The DNA for the CDR3 is TGTGCCTGGGAAGATACCGGGACAGGGGGCGTCGAGCAGTACTTC.

The chain is built from TRBV21-1 and TRBJ2-7; TRBD1 is the table's D call and was not checked against the DNA. TRBV21-1 is annotated as a pseudogene. This CDR3 is 13 amino acids long. Here the CDR3 DNA reads TGTGCCAGCAGCAAGACACGTTCGGACGAGCAGTACTTC. Its translation: CASSKTRSDEQYF.

The DNA of the CDR3 is TGTGCCAGTAGTATACCCCCATCCGAAGCTTTCTTT. Translating it yields CASSIPPSEAFF. The J gene is TRBJ1-1, the V gene TRBV19, with unresolved D. The germline V gene has CDR1 LNHDA and CDR2 SQIVND (reference sequence). V lost 2 bases to trimming and J lost 8 bases, with 9 bases between them. The CDR3 is 12 amino acids. Complete variable domain (other parts from reference TRBV19 and TRBJ1-1): DGGITQSPKYLFRKEGQNVTLSCEQNLNHDAMYWYRQDPGQGLRLIYYSQIVNDFQKGDIAEGYSVSREKKESFPLTVTSAQKNPTAFYLCASSIPPSEAFFGQGTRLTVV.

The chain carries TRBV19 and TRBJ2-5; D is undetermined. CDR3 size: 14 residues. The germline gives CDR1 LNHDA, CDR2 SQIVND (reference sequence). Trimming took 1 base from V and 6 from J, leaving 12 bases between them. This chain's CDR3 is CASSIVITGQTQYF. The CDR3 DNA reads as TGTGCCAGTAGTATAGTGATCACCGGGCAGACCCAGTACTTC.

The chain links TRBV7-9 to TRBJ1-1; perhaps TRBD1 as D (5 bases). The CDR3 has 13 amino acids. Trimming pared 3 bases from V and 8 bases from J, leaving 13 bases between. The germline gives CDR1 SEHNR, CDR2 FQNEAQ (reference sequence). The CDR3 loop is CASSLPSTEEAFF. The CDR3 nucleotides read TGTGCCAGCAGCTTGCCCTCGACAGAGGAAGCTTTCTTT.

The chain carries TRBV28 and TRBJ2-7; TRBD1 aligns across 9 bases. The germline gives CDR1 MDHEN, CDR2 SYDVKM. There are 12 residues in the CDR3. V dropped 10 bases and J dropped 6; count of bases not matched to a gene: 7. The CDR3, as DNA: TGTGCCATAGGACAGGGGTTGATCGAGCAGTACTTC. Translation: CAIGQGLIEQYF.

The chain uses TRBV2 and TRBJ2-7; D gene uncertain. CDR1 and CDR2 from the germline V gene are SNHLY and FYNNEI. The CDR3 totals 13 residues. V dropped 3 bases and J dropped 1 base, with 7 bases sitting between them. The CDR3 DNA follows: TGTGCCAGCAGTGATACGGAGTCCTACGAGCAGTACTTC. Amino acids: CASSDTESYEQYF.

The V call is TRBV19, the J call TRBJ2-5, with TRBD2 identical over 7 bases. The CDR3 runs 17 residues. Germline loops: CDR1 LNHDA, CDR2 SQIVND (reference sequence). V lost 4 bases to trimming and J lost 2 bases; unmatched junction nucleotides: 13. CDR3 loop: CASSRADGGSNQETQYF. CDR3 sequence (DNA): TGTGCCAGTAGTAGGGCCGATGGCGGGAGTAATCAAGAGACCCAGTACTTC.

The chain carries TRBV27 and TRBJ1-2; 7 bases agree with TRBD1. Germline V gives CDR1 MNHEY, CDR2 SMNVEV (reference sequence). The junction had 7 bases not matched to a gene; V was cut back by 4 bases and J by 8 bases. There are 13 residues in the CDR3. CDR3 protein: CASSYSTGRGYTF. DNA of the CDR3: TGTGCCAGCAGTTACTCGACAGGGAGGGGCTACACCTTC.

The chain carries TRBV27 and TRBJ1-1; D is unclear. Trimming cost V 8 bases and J 2 bases, with 12 bases left between them. CDR3 length equals 13 residues. Germline V CDR1 and CDR2: MNHEY, SMNVEV (reference sequence). CDR3 DNA sequence: TGTGCCAGCCGCTATGGGCAAAACACTGAAGCTTTCTTT. It codes for CASRYGQNTEAFF.

The CDR3 nucleotides read TGTGCCAGCAGCCCAGAGCGGCTAGCGGGAGGCAATGAGCAGTTCTTC. Amino acid sequence: CASSPERLAGGNEQFF. The rearrangement uses TRBV7-9 and TRBJ2-1; 11 nucleotides match TRBD2. The ends lost 5 bases at V and 6 bases at J; junction bases unmatched: 9. The germline V gene has CDR1 SEHNR and CDR2 FQNEAQ (reference sequence). CDR3 length: 16 amino acids.

This clone came up a few times. V usage is TRBV4-1 and J usage is TRBJ2-5, with a weak D call TRBD2 (6 bases). Germline V CDR1 and CDR2: MGHRA, YSYEKL. The CDR3 is 13 residues long. V lost 4 bases and J 5 bases, leaving 11 bases between the germline ends. In DNA form, the CDR3 reads TGCGCCAGCAGCCCGACTAGTTTGGAGACCCAGTACTTC. Translated: CASSPTSLETQYF.

V gene TRBV2 combines with J gene TRBJ2-2; D unclear. The CDR3 has 14 residues. Looked up from germline, CDR1 is SNHLY and CDR2 is FYNNEI. V was clipped by 4 bases and J by 1 base, with 7 bases between them. The CDR3 coding sequence is TGTGCCAGCAGTGTTGGAAGGAACACCGGGGAGCTGTTTTTT. Translation: CASSVGRNTGELFF.

The chain employs TRBV19 and TRBJ2-2, with 10 bases aligning to TRBD2. The CDR3 has 17 residues. Germline lookup yields CDR1 LNHDA and CDR2 SQIVND (reference sequence). V lost 3 bases, J lost 5 bases, and 9 bases stayed unmatched. The CDR3 region is CASSIDLAGVGTGELFF. CDR3 in DNA: TGTGCCAGTAGTATCGACCTAGCGGGAGTCGGAACCGGGGAGCTGTTTTTT.

The V and J genes are TRBV19 and TRBJ2-1, with D unclear. The length of the CDR3 is 12 residues. Trimming shortened V by 8 bases and J by 6 bases, and 11 bases separated the two germline ends. Per the germline V gene, CDR1 is LNHDA and CDR2 is SQIVND (reference sequence). The CDR3 region has the DNA TGTGCCAGTTCACAATTAACCAATGAGCAGTTCTTC. It is translated as CASSQLTNEQFF.

The chain uses TRBV29-1 and TRBJ2-7; no definite D call. Germline-derived CDR1 and CDR2 are SQVTM and ANQGSEA. The CDR3 is 13 amino acids. Deletions cut 4 bases from V and 1 base from J, with 11 bases between. Written as DNA, the CDR3 is TGCAGCGTTGTCAGCCCCTCTTCCTACGAGCAGTACTTC. Translation: CSVVSPSSYEQYF.

This chain uses TRBV11-3 with TRBJ2-1; maybe TRBD1 (6 bases). CDR3 length: 12 amino acids. CDR1 and CDR2 (germline): SGHNT, YENEEA. With 5 bases removed from V and 7 bases from J, the gap between germline ends came to 9 bases. As DNA, the CDR3 is TGTGCCAGCAGCATCAGGGGAAATGAGCAGTTCTTC. It specifies CASSIRGNEQFF.

The chain combines TRBV7-9 with TRBJ2-5; a possible D gene is TRBD2 (7 bases). With 2 bases removed from V and 4 bases from J, the gap between germline ends came to 14 bases. CDR1 SEHNR and CDR2 FQNEAQ come from the germline V gene (reference sequence). There are 15 residues in the CDR3. CDR3 loop: CASSLPTGGRETQYF. The CDR3 region has the DNA TGTGCCAGCAGCTTACCCACCGGGGGGCGAGAGACCCAGTACTTC.

The chain is built from TRBV10-2 and TRBJ2-2, with TRBD2 matching 8 bases. This CDR3 spans 15 amino acids. With 10 bases clipped from V and 1 base from J, the junction kept 8 bases outside the gene matches. Germline V gives CDR1 WSHSY, CDR2 SAAADI. As DNA, the CDR3 is TGCGCCACCCCAAGCGGGGGAGTGAACACCGGGGAGCTGTTTTTT. Translation: CATPSGGVNTGELFF.

V is TRBV28 and J is TRBJ2-7, with 7 bases that match TRBD1. J was trimmed by 2 bases and V by 6 bases; bases with no gene match: 10. Germline values: CDR1 MDHEN, CDR2 SYDVKM. CDR3 size: 15 residues. The CDR3 nucleotides read TGTGCCAGCAGGAATGACAGGGAATGGCCCTACGAGCAGTACTTC. Amino acids: CASRNDREWPYEQYF.

The chain has TRBV7-6 and TRBJ2-3; TRBD2 matches at 10 bases. This CDR3 comprises 16 residues. Germline CDR1 is SGHVS and CDR2 is FNYEAQ. Losses at the gene ends were 4 bases for V and 2 bases for J; bases not matched to a gene: 6. In DNA, the CDR3 is TGTGCCAGCAGCTCCTCTAGCGGGAGTCTCACAGATACGCAGTATTTT. Its protein is CASSSSSGSLTDTQYF.

The genes are TRBV5-8 and TRBJ2-1; D gene ambiguous. The germline gives CDR1 SGHTS, CDR2 YDEGEE. The CDR3 runs 12 residues. The germline V and J ends were trimmed by 7 bases and 5 bases, with 10 bases remaining between them. Here the CDR3 reads CASAQSNNEQFF. The CDR3 DNA reads TGTGCCAGCGCACAGAGCAACAATGAGCAGTTCTTC.

V and J are TRBV2 and TRBJ1-4; perhaps TRBD1 as D (6 bases). Looked up from germline, CDR1 is SNHLY and CDR2 is FYNNEI. V was shortened by 7 bases and J by 7 bases, with 19 bases between the two germline ends. The CDR3 runs 15 residues. The CDR3, as DNA: TGTGCCAGCACCACAATGGGGGGGGCCACTGAAAAACTGTTTTTT. Encoded protein: CASTTMGGATEKLFF.